The present T cell receptor (beta chain) was sequenced within a study of T-cell memory formation after mild COVID-19. The TCR alpha and TCR beta cDNA libraries, bearing sample barcodes and UMIs, were generated by 5'RACE using constant-segment primers. TCRdb re-called the 5' RACE reads through MiXCR, storing one row per CDR3 protein. The sample records over 400,000 distinct CDR3 sequences, roughly a quarter being singletons. The CDR3 extends over 13 amino acids. Looked up from germline, CDR1 is MNHNS and CDR2 is SASEGT. The V and J ends lost 9 bases and 2 bases, in that order; junction bases with no gene match: 4.

Sequencing was performed on PBMCs or a T cell subset sorted from them (not recorded which). This chain joins TRBV6-1 and TRBJ2-7; 10 bases agree with TRBD2. This sequence originates from an adult woman who had mild COVID-19 (a few samples of this study predate the infection). Cell type and time point are not known. CDR3 protein: CASSSGGTYEQYF. The CDR3 coding sequence is TGTGCCAGTTCTAGCGGGGGAACCTACGAGCAGTACTTC.